This TCR beta chain comes out of a study of cytomegalovirus exposure and HLA in healthy donors (TCRdb year 2017). Concerning the study at large: According to an earlier analysis of several hundred of the donors, some 180 million T cells yielded 100 million or so unique TCR beta sequences and less than 300 Gb of sequence data. To study patterns of TCR occurrence, a later analysis re-analyzed previously published TCR beta repertoires from 650 to 750 donors and added high-resolution HLA genotyping. An earlier analysis of 450 to 750 of the donors used high-throughput TCR beta sequencing to judge whether each TCR beta V gene segment behaved as functional or pseudogenic. Across some 400 genotyped donors of the cohort, an average of about 220,000 unique TCR beta nucleotide sequences per donor were sequenced, and 15% to 20% of those sequences were non-productive. The T cell repertoires of roughly 660 subjects were profiled by immunosequencing and related to cytomegalovirus serostatus. Typing coverage differed by locus: A, B, C, DRB1 and DQB1 were typed in about 629-640 donors, DQA1 in about 500, DPA1 in nearly 610, and DPB1 in approximately 450. The study aimed to test whether cataloging public T cell receptors could reveal signatures of past pathogen exposure. Donor age, sex, ethnicity and CMV serostatus were compiled alongside the repertoire data. A later genetic analysis used genome-wide SNP genotypes for about 55% of the 666 donors, treating that subset as a discovery cohort. A handful of DR-DQ haplotypes were handled as single units for association and clustering because linkage in the cohort was strong. Roughly 300 gigabases of sequencing data and 70 million to 100 million unique TCR sequences were included in an early release covering roughly 600 HLA-typed donors. The study combined high-throughput TCR immunosequencing, statistical association of individual TCRs with disease status, and machine learning to predict cytomegalovirus infection status. The genetic ancestry cluster associated with self-reported Caucasian donors included around 76% of the approximately 430 genotyped donors. In addition to the first cohort of about 650 subjects, a separate validation cohort of 130 or so different subjects was used. All discovery cohort repertoires had been generated on a single sequencing platform. Rather than drawing on any new phenotypic data, the later analysis identified candidate immune exposures from TCR beta sequences and the way those sequences occurred across donors. HLA typing covered class I and class II loci at four-digit resolution.

To prepare the library, the immunoSEQ multiplex PCR assay was applied. For the multiplex PCR, a mixture combining 60 forward primers for TCR Vbeta segments and 13 reverse primers for TCR Jbeta segments was used. A multiplex PCR assay on genomic DNA amplified the CDR3 region of rearranged TCR beta genes. Amplified TCR beta libraries were sequenced as 87-base-pair reads on the Illumina HiSeq System. On the study's bioinformatics: In a later analysis, tens of millions of unique TCR beta chains were counted across the approximately 670 repertoires, and about 10 million of these chains were shared by at least two donors. To remove PCR and sequencing errors, raw reads were error-corrected and collapsed into unique sequences using a nearest-neighbor algorithm that merged closely related sequences. To assign V, D and J gene segments, CDR3 sequences were aligned to IMGT reference sequences. For a sequence to be retained, a match of at least six nucleotides was required to both a V gene segment and a J gene segment. Rearrangements were classified as productive when the CDR3 lacked stop codons and remained in frame with V and J, and all other rearrangements were classified as non-productive. CDR3 was defined by IMGT convention, running from the second conserved V-encoded cysteine to the conserved J-encoded phenylalanine. Sequences without an unambiguous match to a single V gene segment were excluded from the earlier analysis of about 640 of the donors. An earlier analysis of about 600 of the donors called V segments functional above 56.7% productive rearrangements and segregating when the between-donor standard deviation exceeded 5%. A statistical classification framework was built for diagnosing cytomegalovirus status from the catalog of TCR beta chain sequences. A later analysis assigned V and J genes by comparing TCR nucleotide sequences with IMGT/GENE-DB human TR gene sequences. Using the TCRdist pipeline, a later analysis assigned CDR3 sequences along with most-parsimonious VDJ recombination scenarios. In a later analysis, each TCR beta chain was defined by its CDR3 amino acid sequence together with its V-gene family, and reads without a unique V-gene family were excluded. In a later analysis, nearly 600 highly shared, low-generation-probability nucleotide sequences were removed to address suspected cross-contamination and a sequencing artifact. For each public chain, a later analysis derived a clonal expansion index from normalized ranks of inferred template counts within each repertoire. A later analysis computed generation probabilities with a VDJ recombination model fitted to out-of-frame rearrangements, and checked the results against IGoR. A later analysis scored TCR-TCR, TCR-HLA and TCR-CMV co-occurrence with hypergeometric tests, applying a repertoire-size bias correction to TCR pairs. To estimate false discovery rates, a later analysis permuted the HLA or CMV assignments 20 times. A later analysis grouped co-occurring TCRs with DBSCAN, adding TCRdist sequence similarity when clustering within HLA-allele-positive subsets. For co-occurrence clustering, repertoires with fewer than 30,000 or more than 120,000 public chains were excluded, along with several repertoires with anomalous nucleotide sharing. The clones in this table, taken by TCRdb from immuneACCESS, are in-frame only. Not every clone is retained; where verified, under half of the shortfall comes from an unresolved V gene, and the cause of the rest is unknown. V, J and clone size reflect that table, while D and trimming were determined from the DNA. The sample table records roughly 100,000 clones; 77% of these occur just once. Of the sample, 7.7% falls within the top ten clones.

Study-wide conclusions, independent of this receptor: The classifier was reported to diagnose cytomegalovirus status with high specificity and sensitivity in both the original and validation cohorts. In a later genetic analysis, fewer N-insertions in productive TCRs were reported among donors in an Asian-associated ancestry cluster than the roughly 710-donor mean. Because some donors lacked HLA typing at each locus, the association tests relied only on the typed subset. Most TCR sequences were seen in very few donors, while some public TCRs were found in many individuals. The authors suggested that the approach could potentially be extended to other disease states and immunological phenotypes. A further reported finding was that TCR beta sequences accurately predicted the HLA-A and HLA-B alleles for most subjects in the first cohort. A later analysis found that HLA-associated TCR beta chains were more clonally expanded and had lower generation probabilities than equally common non-associated chains. Only TCR beta chains were sequenced in this cohort, and the absence of alpha or paired-chain data limited detectable features. A few of the identified cytomegalovirus-associated TCR beta chains were confirmed in vitro to be specific for cytomegalovirus antigens. An earlier analysis of several hundred of the donors showed that most TCR beta V segments appeared in productive rearrangements either about 87% or about 30% of the time, which broadly matched IMGT annotations. A later genetic analysis associated a missense DCLRE1C variant with V-gene and J-gene trimming of TCR beta chains, and an independent cohort replicated the association. Linkage disequilibrium might explain the correlated functional status among segregating V segments, but an unknown experimental factor could not be excluded. For the cohort, immune exposure information was limited to CMV serostatus. Because counts were too low, about 18 rarely observed V segments, including chromosome 9 orphons, were excluded from the earlier analysis of 587 of the donors. Presence/absence analyses assumed roughly uniform sequencing depth across donors, an assumption that may not hold. According to a later analysis, TCR association rates differed among HLA loci, with DRB1 alleles showing the most associated TCRs and HLA-C alleles showing the fewest. When HLA alleles, especially DR and DQ, strongly co-occurred, TCR associations were difficult to assign to individual alleles. A group of highly shared sequence variants was considered likely to be a technical artifact of the sequencing pipeline. Some IMGT-functional V segments, including TRBV6-2 and TRBV6-3, could not be told apart with the 87-base-pair reads, so those segments were excluded. The study gave a list of 150 to 200 TCR beta chains associated with cytomegalovirus. In a later analysis, several top co-occurrence clusters were reported to appear linked to parvovirus B19, influenza, CMV and Epstein-Barr virus. In a later analysis, 16,951 TCR beta sequences were associated with specific HLA alleles at a false discovery rate of 0.05. In a later analysis, most CMV-associated TCR beta chains were found to appear HLA-restricted, with HLA associations seemingly driven largely by CMV exposure.

Worth noting for this clone: It lacks a known antigen. Base qualities are missing; no much larger clone stands one base away.

V is pared back by 0 bases and J by 8 bases, with 11 bases lying between the germline termini. The CDR3, from cysteine to phenylalanine, totals 13 residues. Just the 39-base CDR3 DNA is kept, in frame starting at base 1. Looking up the germline V gene yields CDR1 SGHRS and CDR2 YFSETQ. The cohort was made up of 650 to 700 healthy bone marrow donors. At the time of sampling, all cohort members were nominally healthy, though unrecorded immune exposures were likely present. The donor was CMV seronegative and was included in the group of a few hundred seronegative cohort members. Each donor provided a peripheral blood sample, and peripheral blood mononuclear cells were used for TCR beta sequencing. The Qiagen DNeasy Blood Extraction Kit was used to extract genomic DNA from the blood cell samples.

Sequencing input: PBMCs. The chain links TRBV5-1 with TRBJ1-2, with the D gene call left open. The source is a female donor in good health and CMV-seronegative. The DNA sequence is given as TGCGCCAGCAGCTTGGTGGCAGAGGAAGGCTACACCTTC. This encodes CASSLVAEEGYTF.